Listed below are T cell receptor beta chains from one sample, sequenced in a study of cytomegalovirus exposure and HLA in healthy donors. Libraries were prepared by immunoSEQ multiplex PCR; TCRdb keeps only in-frame clonotypes and omits some of them. This sample has roughly 160,000 clones, with around 88% found just once. The sequenced sample was PBMCs. Receptor source: a woman in her twenties or thirties in good health and CMV-seronegative. Each CDR3 is given with its conserved first and last residue. D genes are given only for firm matches. Some rows have no size entry. The others give once, few or many, or a class for an expanded clone.

v_call	cdr3_length	clone_size	d_call	j_call	cdr3_nt	cdr3_aa
TRBV5-1	13	.	TRBD1	TRBJ1-1	TGCGCCAGCAGCCCGGACAGGGGTTCTGAAGCTTTCTTT	CASSPDRGSEAFF
TRBV5-1	14	.	.	TRBJ2-2	TGCGCCAGCAGCTTGGCACTACGGTCGGGGGAGCTGTTTTTT	CASSLALRSGELFF
TRBV6-5	13	.	.	TRBJ2-4	TGTGCCAGCAGTTACTCGAACAGTGACATTCAGTACTTC	CASSYSNSDIQYF
TRBV5-1	14	once	TRBD1	TRBJ2-3	TGCGCCAGCAGAGTGCGAGGGGGCTCAGATACGCAGTATTTT	CASRVRGGSDTQYF
TRBV27	14	.	.	TRBJ2-1	TGTGCCAGCAGTTTTTTACAGGACTACAATGAGCAGTTCTTC	CASSFLQDYNEQFF
TRBV6-6	15	.	.	TRBJ2-5	TGTGCCAGCAGTTATCAACAGGGTTATCGAGAGACCCAGTACTTC	CASSYQQGYRETQYF
TRBV29-1	13	.	TRBD1	TRBJ2-7	TGCAGCGTTTCTTGGGACAGGGGCTACGAGCAGTACTTC	CSVSWDRGYEQYF
TRBV6-5	14	.	.	TRBJ1-3	TGTGCCACCACGAAGACCGGGTCCAGAAACACCATATATTTT	CATTKTGSRNTIYF
TRBV7-9	15	.	TRBD1	TRBJ1-2	TGTGCCAGCAGCTTAGGGCAGGGGGCGACTTATGGCTACACCTTC	CASSLGQGATYGYTF
TRBV5-1	14	once	.	TRBJ2-5	TGCGCCAGCAGCGGGCAGGGCCGCCAAGAGACCCAGTACTTC	CASSGQGRQETQYF
TRBV27	16	.	TRBD2	TRBJ2-6	TGTGCCAGCAGTTTCCTAGCGGGAGCTGGGGCCAACGTCCTGACTTTC	CASSFLAGAGANVLTF
TRBV5-1	14	.	TRBD1	TRBJ2-7	TGCGCCAGCAGCCCACCGGGACAGATCTACGAGCAGTACTTC	CASSPPGQIYEQYF
TRBV11-2	14	.	TRBD2	TRBJ2-5	TGTGCCAGCAGCTCCCCCGGTAGCGGGGGGACCCAGTACTTC	CASSSPGSGGTQYF
TRBV28	21	.	TRBD1	TRBJ1-1	TGTGCCAGCAGTTTTGATTTTCGGGTGGCAAGGACAGGGGGGATGAACACTGAAGCTTTCTTT	CASSFDFRVARTGGMNTEAFF
TRBV4-1	19	.	TRBD1	TRBJ1-6	TGCGCCAGCAGCCAAACGGACAGGGCTAAGAGCTCCTATAATTCACCCCTCCACTTT	CASSQTDRAKSSYNSPLHF
TRBV14	15	.	.	TRBJ2-1	TGTGCCAGCAGCCTCCTGAGCGGGACATACAATGAGCAGTTCTTC	CASSLLSGTYNEQFF
TRBV5-1	15	once	.	TRBJ1-1	TGCGCCAGCAGCTTGGTATCAGGTGTGAACACTGAAGCTTTCTTT	CASSLVSGVNTEAFF
TRBV7-6	16	.	.	TRBJ1-2	TGTGCCAGCAGCTTAACCACTCGAGTGGGGAGAGGAGGCTACACCTTC	CASSLTTRVGRGGYTF
TRBV19	14	.	TRBD1	TRBJ1-1	TGTGCCACCTCCGGGACAGGGGTAATCACTGAAGCTTTCTTT	CATSGTGVITEAFF
TRBV30	14	.	.	TRBJ1-1	TGTGCCGCCGGGTATATGAACACTGGGACTGAAGCTTTCTTT	CAAGYMNTGTEAFF
TRBV7-9	15	.	.	TRBJ2-7	TGTGCCAGCAGCTTATGGGCGGCCGGGGTCTACGAGCAGTACTTC	CASSLWAAGVYEQYF
TRBV27	15	.	.	TRBJ2-1	TGTGCCAGCAGTTTGGGGCGCAGGGGATGGAATGAGCAGTTCTTC	CASSLGRRGWNEQFF
TRBV5-1	17	.	TRBD1	TRBJ2-7	TGCGCCAGCAGCTTGACCTATCCGGGACAGGGTTTGTACGAGCAGTACTTC	CASSLTYPGQGLYEQYF
TRBV18	14	.	TRBD1	TRBJ2-1	TGTGCCAGCTCACCAGTTACAGGGGGTGGTGAGCAGTTCTTC	CASSPVTGGGEQFF
TRBV7-8	14	.	.	TRBJ1-4	TGTGCCAGCAGTCCCTGGGGGGAGAATGAAAAACTGTTTTTT	CASSPWGENEKLFF
TRBV4-2	17	.	TRBD2	TRBJ2-1	TGTGCCAGCAGCCTTCGGGAGGGGAGAGCGGGGGGTAATGAGCAGTTCTTC	CASSLREGRAGGNEQFF
TRBV29-1	18	once	TRBD2	TRBJ2-3	TGCAGCGTTGCCCTCCTCGGGACTAGCGGGAGGAGCACAGATAGGCAGTATTTT	CSVALLGTSGRSTDRQYF
TRBV4-1	16	.	.	TRBJ1-2	TGCGCCAGCAGCCAAGAAAAGGGGCAAGTTCACTATGGCTACACCTTC	CASSQEKGQVHYGYTF
TRBV28	15	.	TRBD1	TRBJ1-2	TGTGCCAGCAGTATAGGGGGACAGGGGTACTATGGCTACACCTTC	CASSIGGQGYYGYTF
TRBV28	15	.	.	TRBJ1-2	TGTGCCAGCACCCGCGGAGGGGCGGGTGGACGTGGCTACACCTTC	CASTRGGAGGRGYTF
TRBV27	13	once	.	TRBJ1-2	TGTGCCAGCGGGCGGGGGTACGGCTATGGCTACACCTTC	CASGRGYGYGYTF
TRBV11-2	15	.	TRBD2	TRBJ2-3	TGTGCCAGCAGCTTAAGACTAGCTAGCACAGATACGCAGTATTTT	CASSLRLASTDTQYF
TRBV11-2	14	.	.	TRBJ1-5	TGTGCCAGCAGCCTGACATTTGGCAATCAGCCCCAGCATTTT	CASSLTFGNQPQHF
TRBV18	16	.	TRBD2	TRBJ2-3	TGTGCCAGCTCCAAGATAGCGGGGGGAGGAGTGGATACGCAGTATTTT	CASSKIAGGGVDTQYF
TRBV19	16	.	.	TRBJ1-2	TGTGCCAGTAGTCCGCCTGTACAGGGCCCCCTCTATGGCTACACCTTC	CASSPPVQGPLYGYTF
TRBV7-6	14	.	.	TRBJ2-5	TGTGCCAGCAGCTTAATCGGACTGGGAGAGACCCAGTACTTC	CASSLIGLGETQYF
TRBV7-3	13	.	TRBD2	TRBJ2-7	TGTGCCAGCAGCTTATCCGGGGGGTACGAGCAGTACTTC	CASSLSGGYEQYF
TRBV7-7	14	.	.	TRBJ2-5	TGTGCCAGCAGCAGAAACCCAGGGCAAGAGACCCAGTACTTC	CASSRNPGQETQYF
TRBV6-6	15	.	TRBD2	TRBJ2-1	TGTGCCAGCTCCGGGGGGGGAGAACCCTACAATGAGCAGTTCTTC	CASSGGGEPYNEQFF
TRBV7-3	15	few	TRBD1	TRBJ1-5	TGTGCCAGCAGCCCTCGTGGACAGGACAATCAGCCCCAGCATTTT	CASSPRGQDNQPQHF
TRBV11-2	16	.	.	TRBJ1-1	TGTGCCAGCAGCTGGAGTCAGGGGCAGAGGAACACTGAAGCTTTCTTT	CASSWSQGQRNTEAFF
TRBV6-6	13	.	.	TRBJ1-1	TGTGCCAGCAGTTACCCAAACAGCAAGTCGGCTTTCTTT	CASSYPNSKSAFF
TRBV9	15	.	TRBD1	TRBJ1-2	TGTGCCAGCAGCCCAAGACAGGGGGCAATCTATGGCTACACCTTC	CASSPRQGAIYGYTF
TRBV5-4	16	.	.	TRBJ1-2	TGTGCCACCTCCAGGGCGGTGGTGGGCAGTCTCTATGGCTACACCTTC	CATSRAVVGSLYGYTF
TRBV7-9	16	.	.	TRBJ2-1	TGTGCCAGCAGCTCTCCCAGGACTCCTCCTTACAATGAGCAGTTCTTC	CASSSPRTPPYNEQFF
TRBV6-4	13	.	.	TRBJ1-4	TGTGCCAGCAGTGACCGGCCGGGTGAAAAACTGTTTTTT	CASSDRPGEKLFF
TRBV2	16	once	.	TRBJ1-2	TGTGCCAGCAGTGAATCCCGGGGGGGATTCAACTATGGCTACACCTTC	CASSESRGGFNYGYTF
TRBV19	14	few	TRBD2	TRBJ2-2	TGTGCCAGTTTGGGACTAGCGGGCACCGGGGAGCTGTTTTTT	CASLGLAGTGELFF
TRBV29-1	13	.	TRBD2	TRBJ2-7	TGCAGCGCTCAGGGAGGGGAAGTCTACGAGCAGTACTTC	CSAQGGEVYEQYF
TRBV27	15	.	.	TRBJ2-3	TGTGCCAGCAGTGCGGGACAGAAGATCACAGATACGCAGTATTTT	CASSAGQKITDTQYF
TRBV4-1	15	.	TRBD2	TRBJ2-1	TGCGCCAGCAGCCAAGACCCGGGAGGGGGGAATGAGCAGTTCTTC	CASSQDPGGGNEQFF